This note documents a single T cell receptor (beta chain) sequence. No antigen is known for it. Nothing much larger sits one base from this clone, and base qualities are not available. The data are from a study of memory CD4+ T cells and cytomegalovirus serostatus (dated by TCRdb to about 2019). The study in broad terms: The cohort included approximately 35 healthy adults from Belgium, of whom 9 were CMV seropositive and about 25 were CMV seronegative. To replicate a published TCR-based CMV serostatus classifier, the study sequenced CD4+ memory TCRbeta repertoires from a Belgian cohort whose cytomegalovirus serostatus was known. The paper's findings and limits, for the study overall: Among the approximately 160 previously reported CMV-associated TCRbeta sequences, 60 to 70 showed up in the CD4+ memory repertoires, with each one found in between one and five individuals. Only CD4+CD45RO+ memory cells were sequenced, unlike the original study, which covered naive and memory CD4+ and CD8+ populations. The results were interpreted as suggesting that the CMV-associated TCR signature is largely present in the CD4+ memory repertoire. On the Belgian cohort, the classifier built on the original framework reached a median bootstrapped AUC of roughly 0.94, with a 95% CI of 0.76-1.00. For predicting CMV serostatus, the median bootstrapped AUC was approximately 0.95 using the original framework and around 0.91 using a US-trained random forest.

A FACSAria II was used to sort memory CD4+ T cells, defined as single viable CD3+CD4+CD8-CD45RO+ cells. To determine CMV serostatus, a Roche Elecsys assay was used that detects serum IgG against CMV pp150, pp28, p38 and p52. After thawing, total CD4+ T cells were enriched by positive selection with CD4 magnetic microbeads. Samples originated from another study that specifically interrogated the CD4+ T cell memory repertoire. Following standard operating procedures, peripheral blood mononuclear cells were isolated and cryopreserved, while serum was kept at -80 degrees C. CD3-PerCP (BW264/56), CD4-APC (RPA-T4), CD45RO-PE (UCHT1) and CD8-Pacific Orange (3B5) antibodies were used for staining, and non-viable cells were excluded with Sytox blue. The Quick-DNA Microprep Kit was used to extract genomic DNA from the sorted cells. Amplification of TCRbeta DNA was done with the immunoSEQ hsTCRbeta kit, following the protocol from the manufacturer. An Illumina MiSeq instrument was used to sequence the TCRbeta libraries. The source study handled its data this way. Following removal of out-of-frame sequences, 2 million to 2.5 million distinct TCRbeta sequences were retained, with an average of roughly 67,000 per individual. Each individual was scored by the count of around 160 previously reported CMV-associated TCRbeta sequences and the total productive distinct TCRbeta count. A beta-binomial model was reimplemented in Python, and scikit-learn random forests with default parameters were trained on data from the US cohort. On the Belgian cohort, classifier performance was reported as the median AUC, along with percentile confidence intervals, across 10,000 bootstrap iterations. TCRdb provides this immuneACCESS table in a form limited to in-frame rearrangements. Some clones are lacking; in checked studies, under half of them reflect an unresolved V gene, and why the rest are absent is not known. That table gives V, J and clone size, and the DNA gave D and trimming. The sample profile shows 64,000 or so clones; around 77% of them were found once. The biggest ten clones account for 0.7% to 0.9% of the sample.

Compared with germline, V lacks 5 bases and J lacks 0 bases; bases without a gene match: 4. CDR1 WSHSY and CDR2 SAAADI are derived from the germline V gene. Inclusive of the bounding cysteine and phenylalanine, the CDR3 is 15 residues long. The retained sequence is limited to the CDR3, 45 bases, with the frame set at the first base. The origin of this receptor is an adult in good health and CMV-seronegative. Sequenced: memory CD4+ T cells from blood. The chain couples TRBV10-2 to TRBJ2-4, with 7 central nucleotides matching TRBD1. The DNA sequence is TGCGCCAGCAGTACGGGACAGATAGCCAAAAACATTCAGTACTTC. Translated, it reads CASSTGQIAKNIQYF.